This T cell receptor (beta chain) derives from a study of monozygotic twins with inflammatory bowel disease. Each UMI, carrying a 6-nucleotide sample barcode, came from template switching. TCRdb reprocessed the 5' RACE reads and reports one entry per CDR3 protein, with no DNA. The sample has approximately 200,000 distinct CDR3 sequences; the top ten hold roughly 8%. Germline CDR1 MNHEY, CDR2 SVGAGI. This CDR3 has 11 amino acids. The V gene is TRBV6-5, the J gene TRBJ2-7. The sequence derives from a human donor with ulcerative colitis or Crohn's disease, or a healthy co-twin of an affected twin (not recorded which). The sequencing sample was made of blood. The chain's CDR3 is CASRDSYEQYF.